The clone carrying this TCR beta chain has a count of ten or more. Its cognate antigen is unknown. Arm-PCR of CDR3 regions and iRepertoire HTBI primers were used to build TCR beta libraries. Using its own MiXCR run on the multiplex PCR reads, TCRdb lists one record per CDR3 protein. The sample lists 400,000 to 500,000 distinct CDR3 sequences, about 15% occurring once. The sample belongs to a study of regulatory T cells in long-lasting Graves disease. Findings and limits, study-wide: Lower TCR diversity was seen in persistent Graves' patients than in newly diagnosed ones. Patients with persistent disease showed a bias toward TRBV28, TRBJ1-2 and TRBJ2-5.

The time point is: newly diagnosed GD, antithyroid drugs for less than 3 months. PBMC-derived RNA was used for the TCR library. CDR1 MNHEY and CDR2 SVGEGT come from the germline V gene. The CDR3 contains 16 residues. Trimming removed 0 bases from V and 0 bases from J, with 9 bases in between. This sample also belongs to another study, concerning T cells in Graves' hyperthyroidism and ophthalmopathy.

Sequences were derived from peripheral blood mononuclear cells (PBMCs), sampled at new diagnosis, from a patient treated with antithyroid drugs. This clonotype was obtained from a woman in her thirties or forties with Graves disease. The J gene is TRBJ1-3, the V gene TRBV6-2 or TRBV6-3; D is possibly TRBD1 (5 bases). As DNA, the CDR3 is TGTGCCAGCAGTTACTCGGTGAGGGGCTCTGGAAACACCATATATTTT. Protein sequence: CASSYSVRGSGNTIYF.